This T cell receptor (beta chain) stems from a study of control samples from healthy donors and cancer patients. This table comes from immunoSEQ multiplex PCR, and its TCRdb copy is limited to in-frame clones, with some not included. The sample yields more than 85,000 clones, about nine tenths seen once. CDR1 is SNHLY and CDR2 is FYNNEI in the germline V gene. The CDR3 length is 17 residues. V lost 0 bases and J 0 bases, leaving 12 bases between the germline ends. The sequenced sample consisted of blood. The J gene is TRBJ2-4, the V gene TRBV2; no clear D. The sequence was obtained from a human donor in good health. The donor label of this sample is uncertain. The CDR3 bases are TGTGCCAGCAGTGAAGCGGTAACCACCTTAGCCAAAAACATTCAGTACTTC. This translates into CASSEAVTTLAKNIQYF. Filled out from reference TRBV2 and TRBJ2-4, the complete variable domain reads EPEVTQTPSHQVTQMGQEVILRCVPISNHLYFYWYRQILGQKVEFLVSFYNNEISEKSEIFDDQFSVERPDGSNFTLKIRSTKLEDSAMYFCASSEAVTTLAKNIQYFGAGTRLSVL.